Listed here are 30 T cell receptor beta chains from one sample, sequenced in a study of post-analysis software for immune sequencing data (dated by TCRdb to 2013 to 2016). What the work shows at the level of the full study, not this receptor alone: Roughly 5 TRBV segments, including TRBV5-6, TRBV5-1 and TRBV20-1, were significantly more frequent in patients than controls.

Antigen specificity for these receptors is unknown. Receptor libraries were prepared by PCR. The sample was run on an Illumina HiSeq 2500. Unique molecular identifiers were incorporated into TCR beta cDNA libraries to reduce PCR and sequencing biases. Using fastp at Q25 and MiXCR, TCRdb reprocessed the public reads and kept productive beta chains. Every entry covers one CDR3 protein and lists the most common genes and DNA from its rows. This sample comprises about 820,000 distinct CDR3 sequences, under 70% of them detected only once. The ten largest clones take up approximately 4.5% of the sample. The sequencing sample was made of blood. The receptors stem from a girl aged 10 to 17 with multiple sclerosis.

The chain combines TRBV20-1 with TRBJ2-7, with TRBD1 matching over 9 bases. The length of the CDR3 is 16 residues. V was clipped by 1 base and J by 4 bases; unmatched bases: 11. The germline V gene has CDR1 DFQATT and CDR2 SNEGSKA (reference sequence). The CDR3 loop is CSARALQGAEVYEQYF. DNA for the CDR3: TGCAGTGCTAGAGCTTTACAGGGGGCGGAGGTTTACGAGCAGTACTTC.

This clonotype has more than one count but fewer than ten. The DNA for the CDR3 is TGTGCCATCAGACTCCAGACCGCAGATACGCAGTATTTT. Translating gives CAIRLQTADTQYF. The chain joins TRBV10-3 to TRBJ2-3; no clear D gene. Germline loops: CDR1 ENHRY, CDR2 SYGVKD. There are 13 residues in the CDR3. V was shortened by 6 bases and J by 4 bases, with 11 bases between the two germline ends.

This chain links TRBV15 with TRBJ2-3; the D gene could be TRBD1 or TRBD2 (5 bases each). V gave up 6 bases and J gave up 2 bases, with 12 bases separating them. The germline V gene has CDR1 LNHNV and CDR2 YYDKDF (reference sequence). There are 14 residues in the CDR3. Here the CDR3 reads CATRGRGDTDTQYF. The CDR3 DNA sequence: TGTGCCACCAGGGGGAGAGGGGACACAGATACGCAGTATTTT.

The chain has TRBV7-9 and TRBJ1-4, with unresolved D. Germline-derived CDR1 and CDR2 are SEHNR and FQNEAQ (reference sequence). The CDR3 spans 12 residues. Trimming cost V 2 bases and J 7 bases, with 5 bases left between them. The CDR3 sequence: CASSLYVEKLFF. CDR3 in DNA: TGTGCCAGCAGCTTATATGTTGAAAAACTGTTTTTT.

The genes are TRBV2 and TRBJ2-4, with 11 bases matching TRBD2. TRBJ2-7 explains the end of the DNA better; the J call may be wrong. The V gene's germline CDR1 is SNHLY and CDR2 FYNNEI. CDR3 size: 16 residues. The CDR3 DNA reads TGTGCCAGCAGTGCGGCTAGCGGGAGGTTATTGTACGAGCAGTACTTC. It specifies CASSAASGRLLYEQYF.

This clonotype was counted only a few times. The chain uses TRBV20-1 and TRBJ1-2; 10 bases map to TRBD1. V lost 5 bases to trimming and J lost 4 bases; unmatched junction nucleotides: 4. The germline gives CDR1 DFQATT, CDR2 SNEGSKA (reference sequence). This CDR3 is built from 13 residues. The CDR3 protein is CSAEDRGVYGYTF. CDR3 DNA sequence: TGCAGTGCTGAGGACAGGGGGGTCTATGGCTACACCTTC.

This clonotype turned up a few times. This chain joins TRBV15 and TRBJ2-7; tentatively, D is TRBD1 or TRBD2 (6 bases each). Germline V gives CDR1 LNHNV, CDR2 YYDKDF (reference sequence). V lost 3 bases and J 0 bases, leaving 12 bases between the germline ends. The CDR3 sequence is 15 residues long. The CDR3 region has the DNA TGTGCCACCAGCAGGAGGGGGGTTTCCTCCTACGAGCAGTACTTC. It yields the protein CATSRRGVSSYEQYF.

The chain couples TRBV5-1 to TRBJ1-2, with D perhaps matching TRBD1 (6 bases). CDR1 and CDR2 (germline): SGHRS, YFSETQ. This CDR3 region has 16 residues. V lost 5 bases, J lost 3 bases, and 20 bases lay in between. This chain's CDR3 is CASSSDSFGVDYGYTF. The DNA of the CDR3 is TGCGCCAGCAGTTCGGACAGTTTTGGGGTTGACTATGGCTACACCTTC.

CDR3 nucleotides: TGTGCCAGCAGCTTCCTGCTAGGCCAAGAGACCCAGTACTTC. It encodes CASSFLLGQETQYF. The chain joins TRBV7-2 to TRBJ2-5; no reliable D call. V lost 3 bases, J lost 1 base, and 9 bases lay in between. This CDR3 comprises 14 residues. CDR1 is SGHTA and CDR2 is FQGNSA in the germline V gene.

This clonotype came up a few times. This CDR3 is CASRSDREGEQFF. CDR3 nucleotides: TGCGCCAGCCGCTCAGACAGGGAGGGTGAGCAGTTCTTC. This chain connects TRBV5-1 to TRBJ2-1; D possibly uses TRBD1 or TRBD2 (7 bases each). This CDR3 has 13 amino acids. The germline V and J ends were trimmed by 7 bases and 9 bases, with 17 bases remaining between them. CDR1 and CDR2 (germline): SGHRS, YFSETQ.

V usage is TRBV7-9 and J usage is TRBJ1-1; D is undetermined. Germline V gene lookup returns CDR1 SEHNR and CDR2 FQNEAQ (reference sequence). V lost 5 bases, J lost 6 bases, and 10 bases lay in between. The CDR3 sequence is 12 residues long. The CDR3 DNA reads as TGTGCCAGCAGCCCCTCGGTACCTGAAGCTTTCTTT. This codes for CASSPSVPEAFF.

The rearrangement joins TRBV4-1 to TRBJ2-7, with 9 bases lining up with TRBD1. Germline loops: CDR1 MGHRA, CDR2 YSYEKL. The CDR3 consists of 16 residues. V lost 2 bases, J lost 7 bases, and 12 bases stayed unmatched. DNA of the CDR3: TGCGCCAGCAGCCAAACATTACAGGGGGCGCCGGGGGAGCAGTACTTC. Amino acids: CASSQTLQGAPGEQYF.

This clonotype was seen only once. The chain uses TRBV10-2 and TRBJ2-1; TRBD2 aligns across 10 bases. The CDR3 spans 15 residues. The V and J ends lost 6 bases and 5 bases, in that order; junction bases with no gene match: 7. Germline CDR1 and CDR2: WSHSY and SAAADI. This CDR3 reads CASRPSGGPDNEQFF. The DNA of the CDR3 is TGCGCCAGCAGGCCTAGCGGGGGTCCCGACAATGAGCAGTTCTTC.

This clonotype has only one observation. The chain links TRBV27 to TRBJ1-2; 11 bases line up with TRBD1. The germline gives CDR1 MNHEY, CDR2 SMNVEV (reference sequence). V shed 7 bases and J 11 bases; nucleotides not matched to a gene: 18. The CDR3 is 16 residues long. The CDR3 region has the DNA TGTGCCAGCACCCGGACAGGGGGCAGTTTCTCGAGTGGTTACACCTTC. Its translation is CASTRTGGSFSSGYTF.

The CDR3 sequence: CASSPQQGNQPQHF. The CDR3 coding sequence is TGTGCCAGCAGCCCTCAACAGGGTAATCAGCCCCAGCATTTT. The gene calls are TRBV9 and TRBJ1-5; D may be TRBD1 (6 bases). CDR1 is SGDLS, CDR2 YYNGEE, per germline. The V gene lost 4 bases and the J gene lost 4 bases, with 12 bases spanning the gap. CDR3 length: 14 residues.

This chain joins TRBV18 and TRBJ1-1; D is ambiguous. The germline gives CDR1 KGHSH, CDR2 LQKENI. CDR3 size: 15 residues. Trimming left V 3 bases short and J 1 base short, with 12 bases between. CDR3 nucleotides: TGTGCCAGCTCACCCTCGGGAGCCCCGAACACTGAAGCTTTCTTT. It translates to CASSPSGAPNTEAFF.

A few counts support this clonotype. The chain combines TRBV29-1 with TRBJ2-1; D not resolved. CDR3 size: 13 residues. Trimming pared 0 bases from V and 1 base from J, leaving 4 bases between. The germline V gene has CDR1 SQVTM and CDR2 ANQGSEA. The CDR3 loop is CSVEETSYNEQFF. CDR3 coding DNA: TGCAGCGTTGAAGAAACTTCCTACAATGAGCAGTTCTTC.

CDR3 DNA: TGTGCCAGCAGTGAAGGTGTCAGAGGAGAGCCCCAGCATTTT. It specifies CASSEGVRGEPQHF. The chain employs TRBV25-1 and TRBJ1-5; D not resolved. The CDR3 length is 14 residues. The V and J ends lost 2 bases and 8 bases respectively, with 13 bases between them. In germline, CDR1 is MGHDK, CDR2 SYGVNS.

The rearrangement links TRBV10-3 to TRBJ2-1, with 12 bases that match TRBD2. The CDR3 runs to 19 residues. Losses at the gene ends were 8 bases for V and 1 base for J; bases not matched to a gene: 15. Germline lookup yields CDR1 ENHRY and CDR2 SYGVKD. In nucleotides, the CDR3 is TGTGCCATCCGCCCCGGACTAGCGGGATTTCACGTGTCCTACAATGAGCAGTTCTTC. Encoded protein: CAIRPGLAGFHVSYNEQFF.

V is TRBV3-1 and J is TRBJ2-7; D remains unclear. The germline V and J ends were trimmed by 1 base and 3 bases, with 10 bases remaining between them. Germline-derived CDR1 and CDR2 are LGHDT and YNNKEL (reference sequence). The length of the CDR3 is 14 residues. In nucleotides, the CDR3 is TGTGCCAGCAGCCAAGCTGGGTCGTACTACGAGCAGTACTTC. This encodes CASSQAGSYYEQYF.

J is TRBJ2-7 and V is TRBV12-3 or TRBV12-4, with a possible D match to TRBD1 (5 bases). The length of the CDR3 is 14 residues. V was pared by 7 bases and J by 3 bases, with 16 bases between. The CDR3 nucleotides are TGTGCCAGCACCTCAGGGCAGGGCCACTACGAGCAGTACTTC. As protein: CASTSGQGHYEQYF.

J is TRBJ1-2 and V is TRBV25-1; D is uncertain. CDR1 is MGHDK and CDR2 is SYGVNS in the germline V gene. The ends were cut back, 1 base at V and 7 bases at J, with 16 bases in the middle. This CDR3 has 15 residues. In DNA form, the CDR3 reads TGTGCCAGCAGTGAATCGGTCGGGGAAGGCGGTGGCTACACCTTC. It encodes CASSESVGEGGGYTF.

The chain is built from TRBV20-1 and TRBJ1-1, with a possible D match to TRBD1 (5 bases). There are 15 residues in the CDR3. Germline V gene lookup returns CDR1 DFQATT and CDR2 SNEGSKA (reference sequence). Trimming took 5 bases from V and 0 from J, leaving 16 bases between them. The CDR3 sequence: CSALKRGPMNTEAFF. CDR3 sequence (DNA): TGCAGTGCTCTAAAGAGGGGCCCTATGAACACTGAAGCTTTCTTT.

The rearrangement uses TRBV27 and TRBJ2-7; 8 bases align to TRBD1. After removal of 3 bases from V and 6 bases from J, the junction contained 4 bases not matched to a gene. In germline, CDR1 is MNHEY, CDR2 SMNVEV (reference sequence). CDR3 length: 13 amino acids. The CDR3: CASSFADRVEQYF. CDR3 coding DNA: TGTGCCAGCAGTTTCGCGGACAGGGTCGAGCAGTACTTC.

This sequence joins TRBV20-1 and TRBJ2-7; D is unresolved. CDR3 length equals 17 residues. With 3 bases removed from V and 1 base from J, the gap between germline ends came to 22 bases. CDR1 is DFQATT and CDR2 is SNEGSKA in the germline V gene (reference sequence). The CDR3 DNA sequence: TGCAGTGCTAGCGCGACGAAGGATTTGGGGTTTTCCTACGAGCAGTACTTC. Translated, it gives CSASATKDLGFSYEQYF.

This clonotype occurred a few times. V usage is TRBV29-1 and J usage is TRBJ2-3; D possibly corresponds to TRBD2 (5 bases). Germline V CDR1 and CDR2: SQVTM, ANQGSEA. This CDR3 comprises 14 residues. Trimming left V 6 bases short and J 3 bases short, with 16 bases between. The CDR3, as DNA: TGCAGCGTCCCCCCCCGGACTTCTACAGATACGCAGTATTTT. Residues: CSVPPRTSTDTQYF.

The rearrangement links TRBV18 to TRBJ1-5; a weak D match, TRBD1 (6 bases). The CDR3 is made up of 17 amino acids. Germline V lookup: CDR1 KGHSH, CDR2 LQKENI. The V end was cut by 0 bases, the J end by 2 bases, with 14 bases between. CDR3: CASSPPGIAGGNQPQHF. CDR3 DNA sequence: TGTGCCAGCTCACCACCTGGGATTGCAGGGGGCAATCAGCCCCAGCATTTT.

V gene TRBV5-1 combines with J gene TRBJ2-5; 10 bases map to TRBD2. The germline V gene encodes CDR1 SGHRS and CDR2 YFSETQ. V gave up 2 bases and J gave up 1 base; unmatched junction bases: 5. The CDR3 consists of 16 residues. In DNA, the CDR3 is TGCGCCAGCAGCTTTGGGCTAGCGGGGGCCCAAGAGACCCAGTACTTC. Protein sequence: CASSFGLAGAQETQYF.

The rearrangement links TRBV12-3 or TRBV12-4 to TRBJ2-7; no reliable D call. V was clipped by 6 bases and J by 7 bases, with 13 bases between them. CDR3 length: 12 residues. CDR3 in amino acids: CASRDGWGEQYF. As DNA, the CDR3 is TGTGCCAGCAGAGACGGTTGGGGAGAGCAGTACTTC.

The chain recombines TRBV7-2 with TRBJ2-1; 14 positions match TRBD2. The V and J ends lost 5 bases and 7 bases, in that order; junction bases with no gene match: 4. Per germline, CDR1 SGHTA and CDR2 FQGNSA. The CDR3 loop spans 15 amino acids. CDR3 DNA sequence: TGTGCCAGCAGCACCCGGACTAGCGGGAGGAATGAGCAGTTCTTC. The encoded protein is CASSTRTSGRNEQFF.